The source of this T cell receptor beta chain is a study of cytomegalovirus exposure and HLA in healthy donors. Background on the study: The 120 or so validation repertoires, a later analysis reported, used the same platform as the approximately 670 first-cohort repertoires.

In the case of this clone: The antigen remains unidentified.

The CDR3 is made up of 16 amino acids. CDR1 and CDR2 from the germline V gene are LGHNA and YNFKEQ. V was pared by 0 bases and J by 4 bases, with 8 bases of the junction left unmatched. Notes on the study in general: Among the CMV-associated chains, three were confirmed in vitro as specific for CMV antigens.

The data were produced by immunoSEQ multiplex PCR, yet TCRdb's version contains in-frame clones alone and is incomplete. The sample includes approximately 64,000 clones, around 88% of them seen just once. This receptor was taken from a woman aged 18 to 35 in good health and CMV-seronegative. The sequencing sample was made of PBMCs. The rearrangement uses TRBV4-2 and TRBJ2-7; 8 positions match TRBD1. In DNA, the CDR3 is TGTGCCAGCAGCCAAGATCCGGGACAGGCTTCGTACGAGCAGTACTTC. This codes for CASSQDPGQASYEQYF.